The 28 T cell receptor beta chains below all came from one sample that was sequenced in a study of CD4 T cells in relation to SARS-CoV-2 and coronaviruses. No cognate antigen is known for these TCRs. The repertoire was sequenced with immunoSEQ multiplex PCR; TCRdb's copy has only in-frame clones and lacks some. Altogether tens of thousands of clones are present, approximately 80% being singletons, with the ten largest covering roughly 13%. CD4+ T cells from unexposed donors were obtained before the COVID-19 pandemic (2011-2018). CD4+ T cells were isolated from the cells after nine to eleven days of culture. The sequencing input was CD4+ T cells from PBMCs, cultured in vitro. These TCRs come from a human donor in good health.

The table lists this clone with a few counts. V gene TRBV3-1 (or the pseudogene TRBV3-2) combines with J gene TRBJ2-7; D is uncertain. This CDR3 has 16 residues. The V gene's germline CDR1 is LGHDT and CDR2 YNNKEL (reference sequence). V was pared by 1 base and J by 3 bases, with 16 bases between. The CDR3 is CASSQVDGPLNYEQYF. The CDR3 region has the DNA TGTGCCAGCAGCCAAGTCGACGGTCCCTTAAACTACGAGCAGTACTTC.

The CDR3 is CASSIRGGGQPQHF. In DNA form, the CDR3 reads TGTGCCAGTAGTATAAGGGGAGGGGGTCAGCCCCAGCATTTT. The chain is built from TRBV19 and TRBJ1-5; the D gene is possibly TRBD1 (6 bases). Trimming took 2 bases from V and 6 from J, leaving 11 bases between them. CDR3 length: 14 amino acids. Germline V lookup: CDR1 LNHDA, CDR2 SQIVND (reference sequence).

This sequence joins TRBV5-4 and TRBJ2-1; D is possibly TRBD1 or TRBD2 (5 bases each). The CDR3 runs 12 residues. V was pared by 1 base and J by 9 bases, with 8 bases between. Germline assignment: CDR1 SGHNT and CDR2 YYREEE (reference sequence). CDR3 in amino acids: CASSLRGREQFF. The CDR3 region has the DNA TGTGCCAGCAGCTTGAGGGGACGTGAGCAGTTCTTC.

This rearrangement joins TRBV24-1 to TRBJ2-1, with D tentatively TRBD2 (6 bases). The CDR3 has 16 amino acids. The germline V gene has CDR1 KGHDR and CDR2 SFDVKD. V lost 0 bases to trimming and J lost 4 bases, with 12 bases between them. In nucleotides, the CDR3 is TGTGCCACCAGTGATTTGCAGCGGGCGGGGTACAATGAGCAGTTCTTC. This encodes CATSDLQRAGYNEQFF.

V is TRBV2 and J is TRBJ2-7; 8 bases align to TRBD2. The J segment lost 1 base and the V segment lost 6 bases, leaving 5 bases of the junction unmatched. The CDR3 contains 14 residues. Germline V gene data show CDR1 as SNHLY and CDR2 as FYNNEI. CDR3: CASSLGTRSYEQYF. The CDR3 bases are TGTGCCAGCAGCCTCGGGACTAGGTCCTACGAGCAGTACTTC. The variable domain in full, completed from reference TRBV2 and TRBJ2-7, reads EPEVTQTPSHQVTQMGQEVILRCVPISNHLYFYWYRQILGQKVEFLVSFYNNEISEKSEIFDDQFSVERPDGSNFTLKIRSTKLEDSAMYFCASSLGTRSYEQYFGPGTRLTVT.

The V call is TRBV6-5, the J call TRBJ1-5; possible D gene TRBD1, 5 bases. With 7 bases removed from V and 3 bases from J, the gap between germline ends came to 13 bases. The CDR3 loop spans 14 amino acids. Germline V gives CDR1 MNHEY, CDR2 SVGAGI. The CDR3 sequence is CASIEGQANQPQHF. DNA of the CDR3: TGTGCCAGCATCGAAGGACAAGCCAATCAGCCCCAGCATTTT.

V gene TRBV19 combines with J gene TRBJ2-7; D is perhaps TRBD1 (6 bases). The ends were cut back, 5 bases at V and 2 bases at J, with 10 bases in the middle. The CDR3 consists of 13 residues. Germline loops: CDR1 LNHDA, CDR2 SQIVND (reference sequence). The CDR3 spells CASSRQEAYEQYF. The CDR3 coding sequence is TGTGCCAGTAGTCGACAGGAGGCCTACGAGCAGTACTTC.

This clone was counted once. This rearrangement joins TRBV18 to TRBJ1-1; D is possibly TRBD1 (5 bases). V lost 2 bases to trimming and J lost 4 bases, with 14 bases between them. The CDR3 has 15 residues. CDR1 and CDR2 from the germline V gene are KGHSH and LQKENI. The CDR3 DNA sequence: TGTGCCAGCTCACCAGGGCAGGGTTCTGTCACTGAAGCTTTCTTT. Its translation: CASSPGQGSVTEAFF. The variable domain in full, completed from reference TRBV18 and TRBJ1-1, reads NAGVMQNPRHLVRRRGQEARLRCSPMKGHSHVYWYRQLPEEGLKFMVYLQKENIIDESGMPKERFSAEFPKEGPSILRIQQVVRGDSAAYFCASSPGQGSVTEAFFGQGTRLTVV.

The chain employs TRBV7-9 and TRBJ1-2; 12 bases are a match to TRBD1. Trimming removed 4 bases from V and 5 bases from J; junction bases left unmatched: 8. There are 16 residues in the CDR3. Germline V gene sequence: CDR1 SEHNR, CDR2 FQNEAQ (reference sequence). The CDR3 nucleotides read TGTGCCAGCAGCTCGGGACAGGGGGCGCTGTGGTATGGCTACACCTTC. Protein sequence: CASSSGQGALWYGYTF.

This chain connects TRBV11-3 to TRBJ1-3; no clear D gene. Germline V CDR1 and CDR2: SGHNT, YENEEA. The V gene lost 8 bases and the J gene lost 2 bases, with 16 bases spanning the gap. The CDR3 covers 15 residues. CDR3 sequence (DNA): TGTGCCAGCCTTCGGTGGGTCAAGGCTGGAAACACCATATATTTT. The encoded protein is CASLRWVKAGNTIYF. The variable domain in full, completed from reference TRBV11-3 and TRBJ1-3, reads EAGVVQSPRYKIIEKKQPVAFWCNPISGHNTLYWYLQNLGQGPELLIRYENEEAVDDSQLPKDRFSAERLKGVDSTLKIQPAELGDSAVYLCASLRWVKAGNTIYFGEGSWLTVV.

This chain joins TRBV5-1 and TRBJ2-3; 10 positions match TRBD2. This CDR3 contains 15 residues. The trim removed 2 bases at V and 3 bases at J, leaving 3 bases unmatched. Germline V lookup: CDR1 SGHRS, CDR2 YFSETQ. CDR3: CASSFIAGGTDTQYF. DNA for the CDR3: TGCGCCAGCAGCTTCATAGCGGGAGGAACAGATACGCAGTATTTT.

The chain carries TRBV3-1 (or the pseudogene TRBV3-2) and TRBJ1-6; D gene unclear. Germline values: CDR1 LGHDT, CDR2 YNNKEL (reference sequence). V shed 6 bases and J shed 8 bases, with 8 bases lying between them. The CDR3 covers 12 residues. CDR3: CASSQRDSPLHF. CDR3 bases: TGTGCCAGCAGTCAAAGGGATTCACCCCTCCACTTT.

The rearrangement links TRBV6-5 to TRBJ1-2; a weak D match, TRBD1 (6 bases). Trimming shortened V by 7 bases and J by 2 bases, and 14 bases separated the two germline ends. Looked up from germline, CDR1 is MNHEY and CDR2 is SVGAGI. The CDR3 runs 14 residues. DNA of the CDR3: TGTGCCAGCACCCTGACAGGCATGAACTATGGCTACACCTTC. Protein product: CASTLTGMNYGYTF.

This chain connects TRBV9 to TRBJ1-2, with a tentative D call TRBD1 (5 bases). The CDR3 runs 19 residues. Trimming took off 4 bases at V and 1 base at J, with 26 bases between the two ends. Germline CDR1 reads SGDLS; CDR2 reads YYNGEE. Here the CDR3 DNA reads TGTGCCAGCAGCCCCCGGGACCCTACCAGAGGCCCCGATAACTATGGCTACACCTTC. Residues: CASSPRDPTRGPDNYGYTF.

The CDR3 here is CASSSRANTGELFF. The CDR3 DNA reads as TGTGCCAGCAGCTCCCGCGCGAACACCGGGGAGCTGTTTTTT. The chain is built from TRBV7-9 and TRBJ2-2; D gene unclear. The CDR3 runs 14 residues. Deletions cut 4 bases from V and 0 bases from J, with 6 bases between. From germline, CDR1 is SEHNR and CDR2 FQNEAQ (reference sequence).

J is TRBJ2-7 and V is TRBV5-1; D may correspond to TRBD1 or TRBD2 (5 bases each). The CDR3 spans 15 residues. Germline CDR1 and CDR2: SGHRS and YFSETQ. The V end lost 4 bases, the J end lost 6 bases, and 20 bases lay between the germline ends. In DNA, the CDR3 is TGCGCCAGCAGCCCCCTCGGTGGGGACGGTTTCGAGCAGTACTTC. Translated, it gives CASSPLGGDGFEQYF.

This clone was detected once. V and J are TRBV5-1 and TRBJ2-4; D unclear. Germline V gene lookup returns CDR1 SGHRS and CDR2 YFSETQ. This CDR3 comprises 17 residues. Trimming took 4 bases from V and 0 from J, leaving 17 bases between them. CDR3 bases: TGCGCCAGCAGCCACATCAGGAGTACTGTAGCCAAAAACATTCAGTACTTC. Protein: CASSHIRSTVAKNIQYF.

The chain has TRBV28 and TRBJ2-1; 10 nucleotides match TRBD2. V shed 6 bases, J shed 4 bases, and the junction held 9 bases outside the gene matches. This CDR3 spans 16 amino acids. Germline CDR1 MDHEN, CDR2 SYDVKM. The CDR3 protein is CASSQLSGRHYNEQFF. The CDR3 DNA sequence: TGTGCCAGCAGCCAACTTAGCGGGAGGCATTACAATGAGCAGTTCTTC. Full variable domain (remainder filled in from reference TRBV28 and TRBJ2-1): DVKVTQSSRYLVKRTGEKVFLECVQDMDHENMFWYRQDPGLGLRLIYFSYDVKMKEKGDIPEGYSVSREKKERFSLILESASTNQTSMYLCASSQLSGRHYNEQFFGPGTRLTVL.

This chain uses TRBV3-1 (or the pseudogene TRBV3-2) with TRBJ1-6; D gene ambiguous. Germline assignment: CDR1 LGHDT and CDR2 YNNKEL (reference sequence). Trimming removed 0 bases from V and 7 bases from J, with 19 bases in between. The CDR3 is 18 amino acids. In DNA form, the CDR3 reads TGTGCCAGCAGCCAAGACAGGATCAATTTTTTATTAAATTCACCCCTCCACTTT. Protein sequence: CASSQDRINFLLNSPLHF.

This sequence joins TRBV6-5 and TRBJ2-4; D is unclear. Trimming removed 7 bases from V and 7 bases from J, with 20 bases in between. The germline CDR1 and CDR2 sequences are MNHEY and SVGAGI. The CDR3 runs 15 residues. The CDR3 here is CASTLQLQPKNIQYF. DNA of the CDR3: TGTGCCAGCACCCTCCAACTCCAGCCAAAGAACATTCAGTACTTC.

The rearrangement uses TRBV20-1 and TRBJ2-7; D uncertain. Germline V lookup: CDR1 DFQATT, CDR2 SNEGSKA (reference sequence). This CDR3 is 11 amino acids long. V was trimmed by 5 bases and J by 2 bases, leaving 7 bases between them. CDR3 in amino acids: CSAPSAYEQYF. CDR3 in DNA: TGCAGTGCTCCCTCCGCCTACGAGCAGTACTTC.

This sequence joins TRBV6-1 and TRBJ1-2, with 8 positions matching TRBD1. The germline V gene encodes CDR1 MNHNS and CDR2 SASEGT. Trimming removed 1 base from V and 6 bases from J; junction bases left unmatched: 7. This CDR3 spans 15 amino acids. The CDR3 loop is CASSEVQGETNGYTF. Written as DNA, the CDR3 is TGTGCCAGCAGTGAAGTACAGGGGGAGACGAATGGCTACACCTTC.

The table lists this clone with a few counts. The CDR3 loop is CAWSVGMSYSNQPQHF. The CDR3 DNA is TGTGCCTGGAGTGTAGGTATGAGTTATAGCAATCAGCCCCAGCATTTT. This chain uses TRBV30 with TRBJ1-5, with unresolved D. Germline assignment: CDR1 GTSNPN and CDR2 SVGIG (reference sequence). CDR3 length: 16 residues. V lost 0 bases, J lost 0 bases, and 12 bases lay in between.

The V call is TRBV12-3 or TRBV12-4, the J call TRBJ2-3; D unresolved. V was trimmed by 6 bases and J by 2 bases, leaving 3 bases between them. The CDR3 is made up of 11 amino acids. The CDR3 DNA reads as TGTGCCAGCAGGATCACAGATACGCAGTATTTT. Protein sequence: CASRITDTQYF.

V and J are TRBV20-1 and TRBJ2-5; no firm D call. Looked up from germline, CDR1 is DFQATT and CDR2 is SNEGSKA (reference sequence). This CDR3 comprises 13 residues. V lost 3 bases to trimming and J lost 4 bases, with 12 bases between them. The CDR3, as DNA: TGCAGTGCTAGTGACATTTCAGTAGAGACCCAGTACTTC. The encoded protein is CSASDISVETQYF.

This chain connects TRBV24-1 to TRBJ2-1, with D uncertain. V lost 3 bases, J lost 0 bases, and 14 bases lay in between. The CDR3 consists of 17 residues. Germline loops: CDR1 KGHDR, CDR2 SFDVKD. CDR3 nucleotide sequence: TGTGCCACCAGTGATCCCTTGCGCGGTAACTCCTACAATGAGCAGTTCTTC. Protein: CATSDPLRGNSYNEQFF.

The CDR3 DNA is TGTGCCAGCAGCCCGACAGGGGTCGGAAACACCATATATTTT. Protein sequence: CASSPTGVGNTIYF. The chain employs TRBV5-5 and TRBJ1-3; the match to TRBD1 covers 8 bases. Germline assignment: CDR1 SGHKS and CDR2 YYEKEE (reference sequence). The CDR3 extends over 14 amino acids. The trim removed 4 bases at V and 4 bases at J, leaving 4 bases unmatched.

V and J are TRBV6-6 and TRBJ1-6, with 8 bases matching TRBD1. The CDR3 has 17 amino acids. CDR1 is MNHNY, CDR2 SVGAGI, per germline (reference sequence). V was pared by 5 bases and J by 1 base, with 7 bases of the junction left unmatched. Here the CDR3 DNA reads TGTGCCAGCAGTCATGGACAGGGAGGATCCTATAATTCACCCCTCCACTTT. As protein: CASSHGQGGSYNSPLHF.